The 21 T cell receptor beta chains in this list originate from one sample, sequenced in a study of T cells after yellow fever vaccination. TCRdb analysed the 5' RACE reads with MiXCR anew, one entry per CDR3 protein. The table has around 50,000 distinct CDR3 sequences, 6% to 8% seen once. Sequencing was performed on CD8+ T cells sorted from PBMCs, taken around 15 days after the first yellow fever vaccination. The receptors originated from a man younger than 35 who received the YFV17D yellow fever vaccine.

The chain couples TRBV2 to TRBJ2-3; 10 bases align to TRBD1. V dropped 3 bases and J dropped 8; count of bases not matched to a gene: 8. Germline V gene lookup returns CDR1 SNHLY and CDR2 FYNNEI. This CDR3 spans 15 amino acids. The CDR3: CASSDRDRGLSTQYF. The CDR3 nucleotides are TGTGCCAGCAGTGACCGTGACAGGGGGCTAAGTACGCAGTATTTT.

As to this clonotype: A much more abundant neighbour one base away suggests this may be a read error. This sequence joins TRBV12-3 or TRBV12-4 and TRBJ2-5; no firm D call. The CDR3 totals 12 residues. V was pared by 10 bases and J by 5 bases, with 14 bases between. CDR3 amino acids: CAISPLPETQYF. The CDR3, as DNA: TGTGCCATCAGCCCCCTGCCGGAGACCCAGTACTTC.

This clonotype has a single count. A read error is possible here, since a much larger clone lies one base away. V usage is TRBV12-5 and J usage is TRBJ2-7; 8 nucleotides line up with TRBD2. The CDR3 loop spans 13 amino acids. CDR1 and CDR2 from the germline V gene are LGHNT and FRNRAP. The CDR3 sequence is CASVAGGHYQQYF. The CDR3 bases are TGTGCTAGTGTGGCGGGGGGACACTACCAGCAGTACTTC.

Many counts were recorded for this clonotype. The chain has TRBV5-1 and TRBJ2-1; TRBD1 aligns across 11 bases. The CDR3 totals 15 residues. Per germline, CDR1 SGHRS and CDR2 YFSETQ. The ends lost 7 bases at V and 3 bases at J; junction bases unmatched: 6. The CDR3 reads CASALGTGGYNEQFF. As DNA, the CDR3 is TGCGCCAGCGCCTTAGGGACAGGGGGCTACAATGAGCAGTTCTTC.

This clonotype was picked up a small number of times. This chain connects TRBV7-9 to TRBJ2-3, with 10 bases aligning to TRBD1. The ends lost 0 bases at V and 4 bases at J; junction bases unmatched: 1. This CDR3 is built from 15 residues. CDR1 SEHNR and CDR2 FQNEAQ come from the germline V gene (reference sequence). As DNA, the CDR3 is TGTGCCAGCAGCTTAGCCGGACAGGGGGCAGATACGCAGTATTTT. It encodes CASSLAGQGADTQYF. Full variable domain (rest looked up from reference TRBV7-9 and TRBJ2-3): DTGVSQNPRHKITKRGQNVTFRCDPISEHNRLYWYRQTLGQGPEFLTYFQNEAQLEKSRLLSDRFSAERPKGSFSTLEIQRTEQGDSAMYLCASSLAGQGADTQYFGPGTRLTVL.

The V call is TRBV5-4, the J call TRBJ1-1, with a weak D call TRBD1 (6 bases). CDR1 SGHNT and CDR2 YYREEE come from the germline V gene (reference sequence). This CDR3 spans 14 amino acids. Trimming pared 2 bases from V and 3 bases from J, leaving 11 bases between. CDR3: CASSFGGSDTEAFF. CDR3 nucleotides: TGTGCCAGCAGCTTTGGGGGCAGTGACACTGAAGCTTTCTTT.

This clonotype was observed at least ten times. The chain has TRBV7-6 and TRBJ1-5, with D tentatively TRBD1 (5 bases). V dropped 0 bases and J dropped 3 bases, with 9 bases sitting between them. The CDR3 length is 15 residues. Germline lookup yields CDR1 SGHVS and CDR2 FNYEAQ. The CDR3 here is CASSLAQGSNQPQHF. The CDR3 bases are TGTGCCAGCAGCTTAGCGCAGGGTTCCAATCAGCCCCAGCATTTT.

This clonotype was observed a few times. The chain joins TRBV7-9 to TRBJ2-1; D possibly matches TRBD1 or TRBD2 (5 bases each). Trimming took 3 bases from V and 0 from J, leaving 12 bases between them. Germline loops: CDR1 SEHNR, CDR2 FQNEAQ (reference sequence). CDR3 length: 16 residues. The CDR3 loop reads CASSLGTWSSYNEQFF. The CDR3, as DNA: TGTGCCAGCAGCTTGGGGACGTGGAGCTCCTACAATGAGCAGTTCTTC.

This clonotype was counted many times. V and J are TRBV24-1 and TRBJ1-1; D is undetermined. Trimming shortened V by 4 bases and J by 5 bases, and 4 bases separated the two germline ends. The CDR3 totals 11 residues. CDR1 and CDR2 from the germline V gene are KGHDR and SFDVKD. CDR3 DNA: TGTGCCACCAGTGACGGGACTGAAGCTTTCTTT. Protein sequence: CATSDGTEAFF.

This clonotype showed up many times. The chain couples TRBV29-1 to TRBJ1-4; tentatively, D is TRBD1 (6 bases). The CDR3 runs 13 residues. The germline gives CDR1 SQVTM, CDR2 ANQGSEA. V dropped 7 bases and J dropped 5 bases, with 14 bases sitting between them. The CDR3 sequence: CSALTGRNEKLFF. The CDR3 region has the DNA TGCAGCGCCCTGACAGGTCGAAATGAAAAACTGTTTTTT.

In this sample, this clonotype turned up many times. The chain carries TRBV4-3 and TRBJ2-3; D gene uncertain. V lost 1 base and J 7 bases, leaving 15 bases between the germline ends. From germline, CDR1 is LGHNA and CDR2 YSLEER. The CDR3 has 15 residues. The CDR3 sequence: CASSQAVATPNTQYF. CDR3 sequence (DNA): TGCGCCAGCAGCCAAGCGGTGGCCACCCCAAATACGCAGTATTTT.

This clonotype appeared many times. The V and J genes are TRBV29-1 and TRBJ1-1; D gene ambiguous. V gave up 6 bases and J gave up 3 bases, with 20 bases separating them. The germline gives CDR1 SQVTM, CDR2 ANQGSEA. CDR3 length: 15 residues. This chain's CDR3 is CSVWRIGNGYTEAFF. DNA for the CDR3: TGCAGCGTCTGGAGAATAGGGAATGGGTACACTGAAGCTTTCTTT.

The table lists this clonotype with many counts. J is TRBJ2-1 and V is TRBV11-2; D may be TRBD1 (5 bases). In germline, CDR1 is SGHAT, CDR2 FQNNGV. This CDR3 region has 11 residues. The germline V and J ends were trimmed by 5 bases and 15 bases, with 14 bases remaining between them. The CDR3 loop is CASSATAGMFF. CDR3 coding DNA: TGTGCCAGCAGCGCAACTGCAGGGATGTTCTTC. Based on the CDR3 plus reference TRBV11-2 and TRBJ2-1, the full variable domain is EAGVAQSPRYKIIEKRQSVAFWCNPISGHATLYWYQQILGQGPKLLIQFQNNGVVDDSQLPKDRFSAERLKGVDSTLKIQPAKLEDSAVYLCASSATAGMFFGPGTRLTVL.

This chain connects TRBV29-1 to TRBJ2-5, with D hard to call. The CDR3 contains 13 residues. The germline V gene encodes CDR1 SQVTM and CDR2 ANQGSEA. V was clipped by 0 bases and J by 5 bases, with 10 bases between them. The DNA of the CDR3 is TGCAGCGTTGAAGAACTGGGGAAGGAGACCCAGTACTTC. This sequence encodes CSVEELGKETQYF.

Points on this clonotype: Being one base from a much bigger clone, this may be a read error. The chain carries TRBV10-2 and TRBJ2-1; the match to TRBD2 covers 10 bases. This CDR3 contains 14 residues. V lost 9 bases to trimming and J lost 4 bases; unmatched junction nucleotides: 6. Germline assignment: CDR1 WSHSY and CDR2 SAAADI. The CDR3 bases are TGCGCCAGAAGGCTAGCGGGGGCTTACAATGAGCAGTTCTTC. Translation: CARRLAGAYNEQFF.

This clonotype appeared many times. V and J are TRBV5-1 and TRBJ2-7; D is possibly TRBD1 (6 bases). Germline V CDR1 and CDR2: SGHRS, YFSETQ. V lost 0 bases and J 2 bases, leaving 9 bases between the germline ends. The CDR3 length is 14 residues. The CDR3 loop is CASSLVSGAYEQYF. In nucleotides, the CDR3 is TGCGCCAGCAGCTTGGTGTCAGGGGCCTACGAGCAGTACTTC.

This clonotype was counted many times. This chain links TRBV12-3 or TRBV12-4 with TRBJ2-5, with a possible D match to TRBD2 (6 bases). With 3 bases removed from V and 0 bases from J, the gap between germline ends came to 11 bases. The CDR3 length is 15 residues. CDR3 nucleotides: TGTGCCAGCAGTTTTGCGGGGACGTACCAAGAGACCCAGTACTTC. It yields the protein CASSFAGTYQETQYF.

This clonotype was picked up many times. The CDR3 loop reads CASSVAGGSAYGYTF. The CDR3 DNA reads as TGTGCCAGCAGCGTAGCGGGGGGGTCGGCCTATGGCTACACCTTC. V is TRBV9 and J is TRBJ1-2; the D gene is possibly TRBD1 (5 bases). Germline V gives CDR1 SGDLS, CDR2 YYNGEE. The V and J ends lost 0 bases and 4 bases respectively, with 13 bases between them. The length of the CDR3 is 15 residues.

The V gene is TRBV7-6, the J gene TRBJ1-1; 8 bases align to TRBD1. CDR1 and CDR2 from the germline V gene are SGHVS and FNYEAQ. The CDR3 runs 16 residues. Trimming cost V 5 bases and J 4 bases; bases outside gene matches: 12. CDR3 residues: CASSLSTTGVGTEAFF. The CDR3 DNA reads TGTGCCAGCAGCCTCTCTACGACAGGGGTGGGCACTGAAGCTTTCTTT. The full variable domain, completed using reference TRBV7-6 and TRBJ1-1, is GAGVSQSPRYKVTKRGQDVALRCDPISGHVSLYWYRQALGQGPEFLTYFNYEAQQDKSGLPNDRFSAERPEGSISTLTIQRTEQRDSAMYRCASSLSTTGVGTEAFFGQGTRLTVV.

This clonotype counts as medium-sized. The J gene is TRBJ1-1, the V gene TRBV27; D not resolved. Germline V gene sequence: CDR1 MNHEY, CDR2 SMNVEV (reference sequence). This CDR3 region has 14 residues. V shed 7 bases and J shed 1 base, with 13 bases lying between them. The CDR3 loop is CASTLTSANTEAFF. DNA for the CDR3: TGTGCCAGCACCCTGACGAGTGCGAACACTGAAGCTTTCTTT.

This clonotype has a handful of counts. This CDR3 reads CASSFSSLERAYEQYF. In DNA form, the CDR3 reads TGTGCCAGCAGCTTCAGCTCGCTCGAAAGGGCCTACGAGCAGTACTTC. The chain carries TRBV7-9 and TRBJ2-7; the D is unclear. In germline, CDR1 is SEHNR, CDR2 FQNEAQ (reference sequence). The CDR3 runs 16 residues. V was pared by 3 bases and J by 2 bases, with 17 bases between.